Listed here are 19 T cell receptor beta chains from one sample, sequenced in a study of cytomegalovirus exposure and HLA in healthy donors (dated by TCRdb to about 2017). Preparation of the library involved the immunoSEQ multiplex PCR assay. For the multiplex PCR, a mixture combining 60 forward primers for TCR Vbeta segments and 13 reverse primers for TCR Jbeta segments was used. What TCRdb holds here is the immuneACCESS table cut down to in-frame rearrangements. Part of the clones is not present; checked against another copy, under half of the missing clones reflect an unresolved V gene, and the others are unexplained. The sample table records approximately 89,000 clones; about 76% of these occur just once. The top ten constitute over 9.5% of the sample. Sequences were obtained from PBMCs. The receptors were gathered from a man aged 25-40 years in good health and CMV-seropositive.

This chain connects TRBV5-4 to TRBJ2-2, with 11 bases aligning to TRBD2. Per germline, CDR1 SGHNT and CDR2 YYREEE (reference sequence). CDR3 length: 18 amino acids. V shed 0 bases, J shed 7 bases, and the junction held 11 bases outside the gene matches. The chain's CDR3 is CASSLGGLAGGVGGELFF. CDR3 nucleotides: TGTGCCAGCAGCTTGGGGGGGCTAGCGGGGGGTGTCGGCGGGGAGCTGTTTTTT.

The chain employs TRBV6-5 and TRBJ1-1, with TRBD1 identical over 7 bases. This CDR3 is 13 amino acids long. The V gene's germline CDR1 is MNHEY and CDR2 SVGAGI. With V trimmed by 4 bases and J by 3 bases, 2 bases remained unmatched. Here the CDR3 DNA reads TGTGCCAGCAGTTCGGGACAGTACACTGAAGCTTTCTTT. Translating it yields CASSSGQYTEAFF.

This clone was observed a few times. The CDR3 nucleotides are TGTGCCAGCAGCAAAGAGGCGCAAGGCTACACCTTC. Its translation: CASSKEAQGYTF. The genes are TRBV7-9 and TRBJ1-2; D not certain. CDR1 is SEHNR and CDR2 is FQNEAQ in the germline V gene (reference sequence). Between the trimmed V and J ends, which lost 5 bases and 8 bases, there was a span of 12 bases. The CDR3 spans 12 residues.

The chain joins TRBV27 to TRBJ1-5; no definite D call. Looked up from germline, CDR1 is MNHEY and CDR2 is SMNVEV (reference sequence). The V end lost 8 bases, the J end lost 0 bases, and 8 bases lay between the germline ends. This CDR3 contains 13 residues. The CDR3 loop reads CASRTASNQPQHF. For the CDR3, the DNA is TGTGCCAGCCGTACAGCTAGCAATCAGCCCCAGCATTTT.

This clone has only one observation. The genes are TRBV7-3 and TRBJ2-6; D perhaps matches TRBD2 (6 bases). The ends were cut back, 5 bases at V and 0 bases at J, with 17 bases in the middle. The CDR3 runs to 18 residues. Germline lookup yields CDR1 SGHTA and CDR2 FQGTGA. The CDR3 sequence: CASSRDSMPYSGANVLTF. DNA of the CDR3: TGTGCCAGCAGCAGGGACTCCATGCCCTACTCTGGGGCCAACGTCCTGACTTTC.

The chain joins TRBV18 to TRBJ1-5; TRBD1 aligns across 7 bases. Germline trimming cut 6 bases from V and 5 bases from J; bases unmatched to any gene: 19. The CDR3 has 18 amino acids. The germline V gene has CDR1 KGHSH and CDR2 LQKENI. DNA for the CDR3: TGTGCCAGCTCCCGTACGCCAAACGTGGGACAGACCGATCAGCCCCAGCATTTT. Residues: CASSRTPNVGQTDQPQHF. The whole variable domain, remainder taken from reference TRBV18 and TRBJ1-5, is NAGVMQNPRHLVRRRGQEARLRCSPMKGHSHVYWYRQLPEEGLKFMVYLQKENIIDESGMPKERFSAEFPKEGPSILRIQQVVRGDSAAYFCASSRTPNVGQTDQPQHFGDGTRLSIL.

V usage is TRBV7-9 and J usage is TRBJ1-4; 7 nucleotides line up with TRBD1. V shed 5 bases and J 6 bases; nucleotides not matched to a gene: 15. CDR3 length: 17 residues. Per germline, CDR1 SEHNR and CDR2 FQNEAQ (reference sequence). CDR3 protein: CASSQPRDRDRDEKLFF. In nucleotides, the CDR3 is TGTGCCAGCAGCCAACCCCGGGACAGAGACAGGGATGAAAAACTGTTTTTT.

The CDR3 is CASSPRDRGYEQYF. Here the CDR3 DNA reads TGTGCCAGCAGTCCCCGGGACAGGGGTTACGAGCAGTACTTC. The chain carries TRBV28 and TRBJ2-7; 10 nucleotides match TRBD1. Germline-derived CDR1 and CDR2 are MDHEN and SYDVKM. This CDR3 spans 14 amino acids. The trim removed 5 bases at V and 4 bases at J, leaving 5 bases unmatched. Combining the CDR3 with reference TRBV28 and TRBJ2-7 gives the whole variable domain DVKVTQSSRYLVKRTGEKVFLECVQDMDHENMFWYRQDPGLGLRLIYFSYDVKMKEKGDIPEGYSVSREKKERFSLILESASTNQTSMYLCASSPRDRGYEQYFGPGTRLTVT.

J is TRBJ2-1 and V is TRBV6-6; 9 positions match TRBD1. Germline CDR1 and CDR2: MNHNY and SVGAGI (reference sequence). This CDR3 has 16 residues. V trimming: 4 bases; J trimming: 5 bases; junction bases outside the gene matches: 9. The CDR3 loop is CASSWVPQGANNEQFF. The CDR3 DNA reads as TGTGCCAGCAGTTGGGTTCCACAGGGGGCCAACAATGAGCAGTTCTTC.

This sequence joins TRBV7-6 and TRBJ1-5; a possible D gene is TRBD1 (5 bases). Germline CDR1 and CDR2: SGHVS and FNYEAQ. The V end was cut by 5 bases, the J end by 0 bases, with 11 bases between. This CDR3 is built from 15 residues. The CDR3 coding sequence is TGTGCCAGCAGCGGGGGGTTTGGTAGCAATCAGCCCCAGCATTTT. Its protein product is CASSGGFGSNQPQHF. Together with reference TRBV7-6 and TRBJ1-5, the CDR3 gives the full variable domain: GAGVSQSPRYKVTKRGQDVALRCDPISGHVSLYWYRQALGQGPEFLTYFNYEAQQDKSGLPNDRFSAERPEGSISTLTIQRTEQRDSAMYRCASSGGFGSNQPQHFGDGTRLSIL.

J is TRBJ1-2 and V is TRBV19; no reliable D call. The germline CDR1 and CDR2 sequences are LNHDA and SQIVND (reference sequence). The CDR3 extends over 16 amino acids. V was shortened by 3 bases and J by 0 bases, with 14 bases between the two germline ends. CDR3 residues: CASSIGGSAANYGYTF. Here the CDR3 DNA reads TGTGCCAGTAGTATTGGAGGGTCCGCCGCTAACTATGGCTACACCTTC.

CDR3 nucleotides: TGTGCCAGTAGTATCCAACAGGGGGCCGGAAACACCATATATTTT. It is translated as CASSIQQGAGNTIYF. The rearrangement uses TRBV19 and TRBJ1-3; 9 nucleotides align to TRBD1. Trimming took 3 bases from V and 4 from J; bases not matched to a gene: 4. The CDR3 has 15 residues. Germline values: CDR1 LNHDA, CDR2 SQIVND (reference sequence). The full variable domain, rest sourced from reference TRBV19 and TRBJ1-3, is DGGITQSPKYLFRKEGQNVTLSCEQNLNHDAMYWYRQDPGQGLRLIYYSQIVNDFQKGDIAEGYSVSREKKESFPLTVTSAQKNPTAFYLCASSIQQGAGNTIYFGEGSWLTVV.

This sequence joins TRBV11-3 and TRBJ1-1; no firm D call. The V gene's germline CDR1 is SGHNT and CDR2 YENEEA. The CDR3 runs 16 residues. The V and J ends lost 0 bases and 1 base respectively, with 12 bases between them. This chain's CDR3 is CASSLDGREGNTEAFF. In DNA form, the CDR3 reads TGTGCCAGCAGCTTAGATGGCCGAGAGGGGAACACTGAAGCTTTCTTT.

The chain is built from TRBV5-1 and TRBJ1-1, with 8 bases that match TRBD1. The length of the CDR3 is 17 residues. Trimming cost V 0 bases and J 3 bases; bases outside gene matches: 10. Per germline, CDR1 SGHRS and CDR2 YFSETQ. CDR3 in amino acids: CASSLAPGGYLYTEAFF. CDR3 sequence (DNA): TGCGCCAGCAGCTTGGCTCCAGGGGGCTATCTTTACACTGAAGCTTTCTTT.

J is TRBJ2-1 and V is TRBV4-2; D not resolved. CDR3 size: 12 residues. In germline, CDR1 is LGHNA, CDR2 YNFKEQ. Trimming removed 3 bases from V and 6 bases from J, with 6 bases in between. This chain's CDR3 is CASSQSGNEQFF. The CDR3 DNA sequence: TGTGCCAGCAGCCAGTCGGGCAATGAGCAGTTCTTC.

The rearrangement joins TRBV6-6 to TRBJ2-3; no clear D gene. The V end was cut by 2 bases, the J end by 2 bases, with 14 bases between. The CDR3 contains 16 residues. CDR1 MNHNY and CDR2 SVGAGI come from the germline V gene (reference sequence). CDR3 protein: CASSYALSSTTDTQYF. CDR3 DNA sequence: TGTGCCAGCAGTTACGCACTTAGCAGCACCACAGATACGCAGTATTTT.

Here the CDR3 reads CASSQLVGAADRENTEAFF. CDR3 nucleotides: TGCGCCAGCAGCCAATTGGTGGGTGCAGCGGACAGGGAGAACACTGAAGCTTTCTTT. The V gene is TRBV5-1, the J gene TRBJ1-1; 8 bases map to TRBD1. The V segment lost 4 bases and the J segment 1 base; nucleotides outside the gene matches: 18. Germline lookup yields CDR1 SGHRS and CDR2 YFSETQ. This CDR3 is built from 19 residues.

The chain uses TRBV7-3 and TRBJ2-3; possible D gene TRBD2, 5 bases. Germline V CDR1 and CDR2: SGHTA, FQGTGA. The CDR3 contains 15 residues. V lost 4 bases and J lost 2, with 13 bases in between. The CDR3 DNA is TGTGCCAGCAGCTCCCGGTCCGGGGTCACAGATACGCAGTATTTT. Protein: CASSSRSGVTDTQYF.

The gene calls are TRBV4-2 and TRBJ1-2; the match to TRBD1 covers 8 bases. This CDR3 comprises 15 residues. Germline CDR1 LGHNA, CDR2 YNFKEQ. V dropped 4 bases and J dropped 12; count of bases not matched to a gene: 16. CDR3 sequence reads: CASSPPARGLRGDTF. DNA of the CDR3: TGTGCCAGCAGCCCCCCGGCCAGGGGGCTTCGGGGCGACACCTTC.